This entry lists 14 T cell receptor beta chains sequenced from one sample in a study of blood T cells in healthy people across ages. It was with a sample-barcoded 5' primer and a J-beta primer mix that a second PCR of roughly 7 to 12 cycles was run. Using its own MiXCR run on the 5' RACE reads, TCRdb lists one record per CDR3 protein. The data contain about 1.4 million distinct CDR3 sequences, 55% to 75% of them singletons. The specimen was blood. These receptors were obtained from a man aged 18 to 29 in good health.

The CDR3 spells CASSQGASGVGYNEQFF. CDR3 in DNA: TGTGCCAGCAGCCAAGGGGCTAGCGGGGTTGGGTACAATGAGCAGTTCTTC. The J gene is TRBJ2-1, the V gene TRBV3-1; the match to TRBD2 covers 9 bases. This CDR3 contains 17 residues. The junction had 8 bases not matched to a gene; V was cut back by 1 base and J by 4 bases. Germline lookup yields CDR1 LGHDT and CDR2 YNNKEL (reference sequence).

This clonotype has more than one count but fewer than ten. The chain combines TRBV7-9 with TRBJ2-1; perhaps D is TRBD1 or TRBD2 (7 bases each). Trimming pared 5 bases from V and 10 bases from J, leaving 21 bases between. Germline V lookup: CDR1 SEHNR, CDR2 FQNEAQ (reference sequence). The CDR3 is 15 amino acids. This CDR3 reads CASSPGGDYGGEQFF. The CDR3 DNA follows: TGTGCCAGCAGCCCAGGGGGGGACTATGGGGGAGAGCAGTTCTTC.

This chain links TRBV7-7 with TRBJ2-1; 7 bases align to TRBD2. The CDR3 covers 13 residues. The V gene end was trimmed by 4 bases and the J gene end by 8 bases; junction bases not matched to a gene: 5. Germline loops: CDR1 SSHAT, CDR2 FNYEAQ (reference sequence). The CDR3 sequence is CASSSTSIDEQFF. In DNA, the CDR3 is TGTGCCAGCAGCTCGACTAGCATAGATGAGCAGTTCTTC.

The table lists this clonotype with a count of one. At one end, the junction sequence differs from germline, possibly due to a read error. The CDR3 here is CSVRVGGGVVGELLF. Here the CDR3 DNA reads TGCAGCGTTAGGGTCGGGGGGGGCGTGGTCGGGGAGCTGCTTTTT. This chain joins TRBV29-1 and TRBJ2-2; 8 bases match TRBD2. Germline V gene sequence: CDR1 SQVTM, CDR2 ANQGSEA. This CDR3 is 15 amino acids long.

In its sample, this clonotype was seen a few times. For the CDR3, the DNA is TGTGCCAGCAGTTTACGGACTCCCGATTACGAGCAGTACTTC. Encoded protein: CASSLRTPDYEQYF. This chain connects TRBV28 to TRBJ2-7; possibly TRBD2 for D (5 bases). Trimming removed 2 bases from V and 4 bases from J, with 12 bases in between. In germline, CDR1 is MDHEN, CDR2 SYDVKM. This CDR3 comprises 14 residues.

CDR3: CAWRTGTGAETQYF. CDR3 in DNA: TGTGCCTGGAGAACCGGGACAGGGGCCGAGACCCAGTACTTC. V usage is TRBV30 and J usage is TRBJ2-5; 10 bases line up with TRBD1. The junction had 6 bases not matched to a gene; V was cut back by 3 bases and J by 5 bases. The CDR3 covers 14 residues. Germline V CDR1 and CDR2: GTSNPN, SVGIG (reference sequence).

This chain links TRBV2 with TRBJ2-7; 7 nucleotides match TRBD2. With 3 bases clipped from V and 2 bases from J, the junction kept 10 bases outside the gene matches. CDR3 length: 16 residues. CDR1 SNHLY and CDR2 FYNNEI come from the germline V gene. Here the CDR3 DNA reads TGTGCCAGCAGTGAGGAGGGAGGGCGGTCTACCTACGAGCAGTACTTC. Residues: CASSEEGGRSTYEQYF.

The chain recombines TRBV4-3 with TRBJ2-7; no definite D call. Germline V CDR1 and CDR2: LGHNA, YSLEER. There are 15 residues in the CDR3. V shed 2 bases and J shed 6 bases, with 17 bases lying between them. The CDR3 reads CASSQIIGKTPEQYF. In nucleotides, the CDR3 is TGCGCCAGCAGCCAAATCATCGGCAAGACTCCCGAGCAGTACTTC.

V is TRBV28 and J is TRBJ1-4; no clear D. Germline assignment: CDR1 MDHEN and CDR2 SYDVKM. V dropped 10 bases and J dropped 3 bases, with 12 bases sitting between them. CDR3 length equals 13 residues. As DNA, the CDR3 is TGTGCCACCAAGGGAGGCTCTAATGAAAAACTGTTTTTT. Its translation: CATKGGSNEKLFF. The full variable domain, with the rest looked up from reference TRBV28 and TRBJ1-4, is DVKVTQSSRYLVKRTGEKVFLECVQDMDHENMFWYRQDPGLGLRLIYFSYDVKMKEKGDIPEGYSVSREKKERFSLILESASTNQTSMYLCATKGGSNEKLFFGSGTQLSVL.

This clonotype turned up a few times. CDR3 DNA: TGCAGTGCTAGAGATCGGACAGGGTGGGATGAGCAGTTCTTC. Its translation is CSARDRTGWDEQFF. The chain recombines TRBV20-1 with TRBJ2-1; 8 bases align to TRBD1. V was clipped by 0 bases and J by 8 bases; unmatched bases: 6. Germline loops: CDR1 DFQATT, CDR2 SNEGSKA (reference sequence). The CDR3 is made up of 14 amino acids.

The chain is built from TRBV2 and TRBJ2-2; 9 positions agree with TRBD1. Germline CDR1 and CDR2: SNHLY and FYNNEI. The CDR3 spans 15 residues. Trimming at V came to 7 bases and at J to 3 bases, leaving 6 bases not matched to a gene. The CDR3 nucleotides are TGTGCCAGCAACCCGGGACAGGGTCACACCGGGGAGCTGTTTTTT. Its translation: CASNPGQGHTGELFF.

The chain recombines TRBV4-1 with TRBJ2-1; tentatively, D is TRBD1 or TRBD2 (5 bases each). Germline values: CDR1 MGHRA, CDR2 YSYEKL. Trimming took off 1 base at V and 6 bases at J, with 13 bases between the two ends. This CDR3 is built from 15 residues. The CDR3 spells CASSQAVGAGNEQFF. The CDR3 DNA follows: TGCGCCAGCAGCCAAGCGGTAGGGGCGGGCAATGAGCAGTTCTTC.

The count of this clonotype is one. The genes are TRBV5-5 and TRBJ2-4; 8 bases fit TRBD1. The CDR3 spans 12 residues. The V gene end was trimmed by 4 bases and the J gene end by 9 bases; junction bases not matched to a gene: 3. CDR1 is SGHKS, CDR2 YYEKEE, per germline (reference sequence). CDR3 DNA: TGTGCCAGCAGCGATACAGGGGGCATTCAGTACTTC. Its translation: CASSDTGGIQYF.

This clonotype occurred once. An end of the junction does not agree with germline; a read error may underlie this. The V and J genes are TRBV14 and TRBJ2-1; D not certain. Germline values: CDR1 SGHDN, CDR2 FVKESK. The CDR3 is 16 residues long. The CDR3 is CASSQDLFSSHNEQFF. CDR3 sequence (DNA): TGTGCCAGCAGCCAAGATCTTTTCAGCTCCCACAATGAGCAGTTCTTC.